The sequence of this T cell receptor (beta chain) was determined in a study of control samples from healthy donors and cancer patients. Trimming removed 4 bases from V and 7 bases from J; junction bases left unmatched: 12. CDR3 length equals 16 residues. In germline, CDR1 is MDHEN, CDR2 SYDVKM. Clones were read by immunoSEQ multiplex PCR, and TCRdb kept only the in-frame ones, dropping some. The table lists roughly 130,000 clones, roughly 94% of them singletons. The TCR originated in a man between 25 and 39 years old in good health. Sequences were obtained from blood. This chain links TRBV28 with TRBJ1-5; TRBD1 matches 8 bases. CDR3 protein: CASSSPLGQGLQPQHF. The CDR3 coding sequence is TGTGCCAGCAGTTCGCCCCTCGGACAGGGCTTACAGCCCCAGCATTTT.